The clone carrying this TCR beta chain came up a few times. Its antigen is currently unknown. These data come from a study of T-cell reconstitution after alpha-beta-depleted transplantation in children. Preparing the TCRbeta library involved the use of unique molecular identifiers. One entry per CDR3 protein, called by TCRdb with MiXCR from the PCR reads. The profile shows fewer than 400,000 distinct CDR3 sequences, 20% to 30% of them singletons. Study-level results: T-cell counts and diversity at one year post-transplant came mainly from newly produced T cells. High day-60 TCRbeta diversity in some patients came from surviving recipient T cells and thymic progenitors.

The clonotype comes from a male patient aged 5 to 17 who had a stem cell transplant for acute lymphoblastic leukemia, so the T cells may come from the graft donor. The source was PBMCs, mostly from graft donor cells, collected 180 days after TCRalphabeta/CD19-depleted stem cell transplant.

The CDR3 region is CASSVAYGRRTGANVLTF. The CDR3 DNA follows: TGTGCCAGCAGCGTAGCTTATGGCAGGCGCACGGGGGCCAACGTCCTGACTTTC. The chain combines TRBV9 with TRBJ2-6; no clear D gene. CDR1 and CDR2 (germline): SGDLS, YYNGEE. The length of the CDR3 is 18 residues. V gave up 0 bases and J gave up 4 bases, with 17 bases separating them.